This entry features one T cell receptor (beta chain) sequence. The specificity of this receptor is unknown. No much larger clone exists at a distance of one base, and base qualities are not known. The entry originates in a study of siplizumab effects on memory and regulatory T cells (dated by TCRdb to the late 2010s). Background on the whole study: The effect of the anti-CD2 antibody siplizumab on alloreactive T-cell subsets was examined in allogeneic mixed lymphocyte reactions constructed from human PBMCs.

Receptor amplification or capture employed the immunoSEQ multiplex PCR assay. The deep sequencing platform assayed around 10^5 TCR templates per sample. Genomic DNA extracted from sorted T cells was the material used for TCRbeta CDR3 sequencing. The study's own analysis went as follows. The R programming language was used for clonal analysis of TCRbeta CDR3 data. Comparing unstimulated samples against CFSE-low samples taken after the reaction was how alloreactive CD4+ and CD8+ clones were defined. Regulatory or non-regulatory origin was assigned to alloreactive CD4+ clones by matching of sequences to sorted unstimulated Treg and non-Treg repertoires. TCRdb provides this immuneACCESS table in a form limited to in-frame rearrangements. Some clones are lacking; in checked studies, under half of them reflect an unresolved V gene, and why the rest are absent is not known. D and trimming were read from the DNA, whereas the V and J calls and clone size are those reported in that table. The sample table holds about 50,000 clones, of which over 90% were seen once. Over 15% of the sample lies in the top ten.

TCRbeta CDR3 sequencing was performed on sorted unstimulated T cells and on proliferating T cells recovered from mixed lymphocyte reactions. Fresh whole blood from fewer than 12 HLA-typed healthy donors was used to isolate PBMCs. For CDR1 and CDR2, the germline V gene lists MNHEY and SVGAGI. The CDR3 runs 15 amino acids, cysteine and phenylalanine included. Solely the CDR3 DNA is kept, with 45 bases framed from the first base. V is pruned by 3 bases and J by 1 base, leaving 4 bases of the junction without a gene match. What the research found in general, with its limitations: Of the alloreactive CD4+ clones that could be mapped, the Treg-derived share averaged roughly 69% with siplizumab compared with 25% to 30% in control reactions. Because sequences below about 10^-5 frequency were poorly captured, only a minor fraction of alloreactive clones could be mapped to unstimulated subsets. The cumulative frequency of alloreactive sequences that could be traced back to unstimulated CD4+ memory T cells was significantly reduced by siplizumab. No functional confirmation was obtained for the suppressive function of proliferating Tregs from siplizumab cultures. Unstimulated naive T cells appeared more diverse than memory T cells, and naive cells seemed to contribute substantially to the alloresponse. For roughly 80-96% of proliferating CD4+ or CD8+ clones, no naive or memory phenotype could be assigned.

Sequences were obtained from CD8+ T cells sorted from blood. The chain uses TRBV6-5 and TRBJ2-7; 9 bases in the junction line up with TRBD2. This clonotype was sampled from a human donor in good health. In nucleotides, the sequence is TGTGCCAGCAGTTATAGCGGGAGTGGGTCCTACGAGCAGTACTTC. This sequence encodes CASSYSGSGSYEQYF.